What follows are 20 T cell receptor beta chains derived from one specimen sequenced in a study of patients and donors after allogeneic stem cell transplantation. MiXCR, applied by TCRdb to the RT-PCR reads, yields one record per CDR3 protein. The sample includes about 960,000 distinct CDR3 sequences, around 17% of them seen just once. Sample: blood, either unsorted or a sorted T cell fraction (not recorded which). All receptors come from a human donor who was either an allogeneic HSCT recipient or a stem cell or donor lymphocyte infusion donor (not recorded which). It is not recorded whose cells these are; they may come from a transplant donor.

The table lists this clonotype with a few counts. V and J are TRBV12-3 or TRBV12-4 and TRBJ1-6, with a tentative D call TRBD1 (6 bases). This CDR3 region has 14 residues. V lost 4 bases, J lost 14 bases, and 18 bases lay in between. CDR3 amino acids: CASSSGTRTGALHF. DNA of the CDR3: TGTGCCAGCAGTTCTGGGACACGGACCGGGGCCCTCCACTTT.

V usage is TRBV4-1 and J usage is TRBJ1-1, with 12 bases that match TRBD1. Germline V gene lookup returns CDR1 MGHRA and CDR2 YSYEKL. The CDR3 has 17 amino acids. V gave up 0 bases and J gave up 5 bases; unmatched junction bases: 7. The CDR3 loop reads CASSQDRDRGQRTEAFF. The DNA for the CDR3 is TGCGCCAGCAGCCAAGACCGGGACAGGGGGCAGAGAACTGAAGCTTTCTTT.

The chain combines TRBV9 with TRBJ2-7, with D possibly matching TRBD2 (6 bases). The CDR3 length is 15 residues. The germline V gene encodes CDR1 SGDLS and CDR2 YYNGEE. V gave up 3 bases and J gave up 7 bases, with 20 bases separating them. Here the CDR3 reads CASSDPAGGVEEQYF. CDR3 sequence (DNA): TGTGCCAGCAGCGACCCCGCCGGGGGTGTAGAAGAGCAGTACTTC.

J is TRBJ2-3 and V is TRBV27, with D possibly being TRBD2 (5 bases). Trimming shortened V by 2 bases and J by 7 bases, and 13 bases separated the two germline ends. The CDR3 consists of 14 residues. The germline gives CDR1 MNHEY, CDR2 SMNVEV (reference sequence). The CDR3 protein is CASSLEGIPNTQYF. The CDR3 nucleotides are TGTGCCAGCAGTTTAGAGGGAATTCCGAATACGCAGTATTTT.

This clonotype was recorded a few times. This sequence joins TRBV20-1 and TRBJ2-7; 10 bases line up with TRBD2. V lost 5 bases, J lost 4 bases, and 5 bases stayed unmatched. Germline V gene lookup returns CDR1 DFQATT and CDR2 SNEGSKA (reference sequence). The CDR3 covers 13 residues. The CDR3 sequence is CSAGSSGRYEQYF. The CDR3 DNA is TGCAGTGCTGGGTCTAGCGGGAGATACGAGCAGTACTTC.

The gene calls are TRBV19 and TRBJ1-1; D is unclear. CDR1 LNHDA and CDR2 SQIVND come from the germline V gene (reference sequence). V gave up 1 base and J gave up 1 base, with 10 bases separating them. There are 15 residues in the CDR3. The CDR3 spells CASSIAPGKNTEAFF. The CDR3, as DNA: TGTGCCAGTAGTATAGCCCCCGGGAAGAACACTGAAGCTTTCTTT.

This clonotype is a singleton in its sample. V and J are TRBV7-3 and TRBJ2-5; 8 nucleotides align to TRBD2. V lost 5 bases, J lost 9 bases, and 8 bases stayed unmatched. The germline CDR1 and CDR2 sequences are SGHTA and FQGTGA. The length of the CDR3 is 13 residues. For the CDR3, the DNA is TGTGCCAGCAGCCCTTCTCCACTAGCGGCCCAGTACTTC. The encoded protein is CASSPSPLAAQYF.

The CDR3 sequence is CASSQPKRDTQYF. DNA of the CDR3: TGTGCCAGCAGCCAACCCAAGAGGGATACGCAGTATTTT. The chain links TRBV3-1 to TRBJ2-3; unclear D gene. CDR1 is LGHDT and CDR2 is YNNKEL in the germline V gene (reference sequence). The V end was cut by 2 bases, the J end by 6 bases, with 9 bases between. This CDR3 is 13 amino acids long.

The CDR3 is CASSVAVGGSDNSPLHF. The CDR3 bases are TGTGCCAGCAGCGTAGCGGTGGGTGGATCAGATAATTCACCCCTCCACTTT. The chain uses TRBV9 and TRBJ1-6; D unresolved. V was trimmed by 0 bases and J by 5 bases, leaving 15 bases between them. CDR1 is SGDLS and CDR2 is YYNGEE in the germline V gene. This CDR3 spans 17 amino acids.

In this sample, this clonotype turned up many times. The V and J genes are TRBV20-1 and TRBJ1-3; D is unclear. Trimming took off 2 bases at V and 5 bases at J, with 4 bases between the two ends. Per germline, CDR1 DFQATT and CDR2 SNEGSKA (reference sequence). The CDR3 contains 11 residues. This CDR3 reads CSARYRNTIYF. For the CDR3, the DNA is TGCAGTGCTAGATACCGAAACACCATATATTTT.

V gene TRBV10-3 combines with J gene TRBJ2-6; tentative D call: TRBD2 (6 bases). The CDR3 totals 13 residues. V dropped 6 bases and J dropped 4 bases, with 7 bases sitting between them. Per the germline V gene, CDR1 is ENHRY and CDR2 is SYGVKD. The CDR3 region is CAIRGGGANVLTF. The CDR3 DNA is TGTGCCATCAGGGGGGGAGGGGCCAACGTCCTGACTTTC.

This clonotype has just a few counts. The rearrangement joins TRBV12-3 or TRBV12-4 to TRBJ1-1; TRBD1 is a possible D gene (6 bases). V dropped 5 bases and J dropped 5 bases, with 18 bases sitting between them. The CDR3 covers 15 residues. CDR3 amino acids: CASSPWGGARTEAFF. The CDR3 DNA reads as TGTGCCAGCAGTCCTTGGGGGGGGGCGAGGACTGAAGCTTTCTTT.

The chain couples TRBV6-5 to TRBJ2-1, with TRBD2 identical over 7 bases. Germline CDR1 MNHEY, CDR2 SVGAGI. The junction had 8 bases not matched to a gene; V was cut back by 2 bases and J by 7 bases. This CDR3 region has 15 residues. The CDR3, as DNA: TGTGCCAGCAGTTACGGGCCGGGAGGTCTGAATGAGCAGTTCTTC. Its protein product is CASSYGPGGLNEQFF.

This clonotype occurred a few times. The V and J genes are TRBV9 and TRBJ2-1; D might be TRBD2 (6 bases). Trimming left V 4 bases short and J 6 bases short, with 17 bases between. The CDR3 spans 15 residues. Per the germline V gene, CDR1 is SGDLS and CDR2 is YYNGEE. CDR3 DNA: TGTGCCAGCAGCCCCCGTCCCTCCGGGGGCAATGAGCAGTTCTTC. Translation gives CASSPRPSGGNEQFF.

V and J are TRBV28 and TRBJ2-7, with 16 bases aligning to TRBD2. After removal of 6 bases from V and 0 bases from J, the junction contained 8 bases not matched to a gene. The CDR3 is 18 residues long. Germline loops: CDR1 MDHEN, CDR2 SYDVKM. CDR3 DNA sequence: TGTGCCAGCAGGTTCGGGACTAGCGGGAGGGCCCACTCCTACGAGCAGTACTTC. Amino acid sequence: CASRFGTSGRAHSYEQYF.

This clonotype was picked up a small number of times. The rearrangement uses TRBV9 and TRBJ2-3, with 8 bases identical to TRBD2. This CDR3 has 15 amino acids. Germline V gene sequence: CDR1 SGDLS, CDR2 YYNGEE. Trimming took 0 bases from V and 4 from J; bases not matched to a gene: 4. The CDR3 loop is CASSVAIAGSDTQYF. The CDR3 DNA reads TGTGCCAGCAGCGTAGCGATAGCGGGATCAGATACGCAGTATTTT.

J is TRBJ2-7 and V is TRBV20-1, with 7 bases that match TRBD2. Germline loops: CDR1 DFQATT, CDR2 SNEGSKA (reference sequence). The CDR3 contains 14 residues. After removal of 1 base from V and 3 bases from J, the junction contained 6 bases not matched to a gene. The CDR3: CSARVSGGDYEQYF. CDR3 nucleotide sequence: TGCAGTGCTAGAGTTTCGGGGGGAGACTACGAGCAGTACTTC.

The V call is TRBV7-9, the J call TRBJ1-1, with 7 bases identical to TRBD1. From germline, CDR1 is SEHNR and CDR2 FQNEAQ (reference sequence). Trimming at V came to 3 bases and at J to 3 bases, leaving 10 bases not matched to a gene. CDR3 length equals 16 residues. DNA of the CDR3: TGTGCCAGCAGCTTCCCAGGGGGTTGGGGATACACTGAAGCTTTCTTT. This translates into CASSFPGGWGYTEAFF.

This clonotype was observed a few times. This chain connects TRBV4-3 to TRBJ2-7; tentatively, D is TRBD1 (5 bases). The CDR3 has 15 residues. With 3 bases removed from V and 3 bases from J, the gap between germline ends came to 15 bases. From germline, CDR1 is LGHNA and CDR2 YSLEER. The CDR3 protein is CASSQSTGSIYEQYF. CDR3 DNA: TGCGCCAGCAGCCAGAGCACAGGTTCGATCTACGAGCAGTACTTC.

This clonotype was detected many times. The chain joins TRBV12-3 or TRBV12-4 to TRBJ2-2, with no clear D. Trimming stripped 3 bases from V and 3 bases from J, with 11 bases between. The CDR3 is 15 residues long. The CDR3 region is CASSLGVQDTGELFF. The CDR3 DNA is TGTGCCAGCAGTTTGGGCGTTCAGGACACCGGGGAGCTGTTTTTT.